The sequence of this T cell receptor (beta chain) was determined in a study of blood T cells in healthy people across ages. Study details: For every two T cells, template switching captured about one barcoded beta molecule.

CDR3 length equals 18 residues. V was pared by 5 bases and J by 0 bases, with 6 bases of the junction left unmatched. As for this clonotype: No antigen is known for it.

Study results and limitations: Naive CD4+ cell counts and diversity both ran higher in long-lived than in aged donors.

Together with a sample-barcoded 5' primer, a J-beta primer mix was included in a second PCR lasting about 7 to 11 cycles. Per sample, CDR3-containing paired-end reads numbered at least 2.5 million. A single record per CDR3 protein comes from TCRdb applying MiXCR to the 5' RACE reads. The sample contains about 780,000 distinct CDR3 sequences, 46% of which appear only once. The clonotype originates from a man at least 80 years old in good health. The chain carries TRBV12-3 or TRBV12-4 and TRBJ2-3; 15 bases line up with TRBD2. Input material: blood. CDR3 region: CASSAGTSGRMSTDTQYF. The CDR3 DNA sequence: TGTGCCAGCAGTGCCGGGACTAGCGGGAGGATGAGCACAGATACGCAGTATTTT.